The T cell receptor beta chain under discussion was sequenced for a study of beta chain features in type 1 diabetes. This clone was recorded a few times. All of the isolated RNA was reverse transcribed, so expressed TCRB transcripts were sequenced. Clones were sequenced by immunoSEQ multiplex PCR, and TCRdb holds only the in-frame ones, with some missing. The sample records 350,000 or so clones, about 18% being singletons. Trimming removed 4 bases from V and 1 base from J, with 7 bases in between. This CDR3 has 14 amino acids. Per the germline V gene, CDR1 is KGHSH and CDR2 is LQKENI. What was sequenced was naive CD4+ T cells from blood. V is TRBV18 and J is TRBJ2-2; TRBD1 might be the D (6 bases). The sequence was collected from a woman younger than 30 in good health. As DNA, the CDR3 is TGTGCCAGCTCACTGGGACAGAACACCGGGGAGCTGTTTTTT. As protein: CASSLGQNTGELFF. Supplemented by reference TRBV18 and TRBJ2-2, the full variable domain reads NAGVMQNPRHLVRRRGQEARLRCSPMKGHSHVYWYRQLPEEGLKFMVYLQKENIIDESGMPKERFSAEFPKEGPSILRIQQVVRGDSAAYFCASSLGQNTGELFFGEGSRLTVL.